The 32 T cell receptor beta chains reported below all come from one sample, sequenced in a study of T cells in Graves' hyperthyroidism and ophthalmopathy. Amplification yielded TCR beta CDR3 regions, with RNA transcripts as the source. TCR CDR3 underwent first-round RT-PCR with the HTBI primer set. TCRdb itself ran the multiplex PCR reads through MiXCR, one entry per CDR3 protein. Of around 520,000 distinct CDR3 sequences listed, roughly 25% were seen once; the top ten hold over 9%. What was sequenced was blood. The receptors stem from a woman aged 25 to 45 with Graves' ophthalmopathy.

About this clonotype itself: This is likely a read error, given that the CDR3 carries no conserved phenylalanine or tryptophan at its end. Because the CDR3's place on the DNA is in doubt, the DNA is left out and the CDR3 is given as listed by TCRdb. V usage is TRBV29-1 and J usage is TRBJ1-2. The length of the CDR3 is 11 amino acids, counting both ends. CDR1 SQVTM and CDR2 ANQGSEA come from the germline V gene. CDR3 loop: CSVDRDYGYTV.

This clonotype was detected many times. The chain links TRBV12-3 or TRBV12-4 to TRBJ1-5; D may be TRBD1 (6 bases). The ends were cut back, 1 base at V and 12 bases at J, with 10 bases in the middle. The CDR3 has 12 amino acids. Here the CDR3 DNA reads TGTGCCAGCAGTTTAGAGGAGGGGGGCCAGCATTTT. Encoded protein: CASSLEEGGQHF.

Ten or more counts support this clonotype. The chain joins TRBV12-3 or TRBV12-4 to TRBJ2-7; possibly TRBD1 for D (5 bases). Trimming pared 3 bases from V and 3 bases from J, leaving 9 bases between. The CDR3 contains 13 residues. CDR3 protein: CASSLGHLYEQYF. The CDR3 region has the DNA TGTGCCAGCAGTTTGGGGCATCTCTACGAGCAGTACTTC.

This clonotype was seen only once. The rearrangement links TRBV20-1 to TRBJ1-1; TRBD1 is a possible D gene (5 bases). Germline V gene sequence: CDR1 DFQATT, CDR2 SNEGSKA (reference sequence). Trimming stripped 5 bases from V and 6 bases from J, with 19 bases between. The CDR3 has 14 residues. The CDR3 DNA reads TGCAGTGCTGGGTCGGGGGGGATTGAGGCTGAAGCTTTCTTT. It translates to CSAGSGGIEAEAFF.

This clonotype was observed many times. The chain employs TRBV2 and TRBJ1-3, with D unclear. Per the germline V gene, CDR1 is SNHLY and CDR2 is FYNNEI. The CDR3 length is 14 residues. Trimming removed 6 bases from V and 2 bases from J, with 11 bases in between. Written as DNA, the CDR3 is TGTGCCAGCAGGCCCGGAGGCGCTGGAAACACCATATATTTT. This gives the protein CASRPGGAGNTIYF.

This clonotype was found many times. J is TRBJ1-2 and V is TRBV7-2; unclear D gene. The germline V and J ends were trimmed by 2 bases and 0 bases, with 4 bases remaining between them. Germline lookup yields CDR1 SGHTA and CDR2 FQGNSA. This CDR3 comprises 13 residues. CDR3 bases: TGTGCCAGCAGCTTACAGGCTAACTATGGCTACACCTTC. This translates into CASSLQANYGYTF.

The V gene is TRBV27, the J gene TRBJ2-7; 7 nucleotides line up with TRBD1. Germline loops: CDR1 MNHEY, CDR2 SMNVEV (reference sequence). The CDR3 is made up of 15 amino acids. V trimming: 6 bases; J trimming: 0 bases; junction bases outside the gene matches: 8. The CDR3 DNA sequence: TGTGCCAGCAGCACGGGACAGCTCAGCTCCTACGAGCAGTACTTC. Protein sequence: CASSTGQLSSYEQYF.

This clonotype was recorded at least ten times. The V gene is TRBV2, the J gene TRBJ2-7, with D perhaps TRBD1 or TRBD2 (5 bases each). Germline CDR1 reads SNHLY; CDR2 reads FYNNEI. The CDR3 runs to 14 residues. The V gene lost 3 bases and the J gene lost 6 bases, with 15 bases spanning the gap. The CDR3 DNA is TGTGCCAGCAGTGAGGGGGTTAATAGAGTCGAGCAGTACTTC. Protein product: CASSEGVNRVEQYF.

The gene calls are TRBV12-3 or TRBV12-4 and TRBJ1-2; D uncertain. The CDR3 consists of 12 residues. V was pared by 3 bases and J by 7 bases, with 9 bases between. The CDR3 nucleotides read TGTGCCAGCAGTTTGAGCCGCACTGGCTACACCTTC. It specifies CASSLSRTGYTF.

This clonotype was recorded at least ten times. This chain uses TRBV30 with TRBJ1-4; TRBD1 matches at 8 bases. This CDR3 comprises 15 residues. After removal of 0 bases from V and 7 bases from J, the junction contained 7 bases not matched to a gene. Germline assignment: CDR1 GTSNPN and CDR2 SVGIG (reference sequence). Here the CDR3 reads CAWSVQQGAGEKLFF. The CDR3 coding sequence is TGTGCCTGGAGTGTACAGCAGGGGGCTGGTGAAAAACTGTTTTTT.

This clonotype was detected many times. This chain links TRBV12-3 or TRBV12-4 with TRBJ2-2; 9 bases align to TRBD1. This CDR3 region has 16 residues. The V gene end was trimmed by 7 bases and the J gene end by 7 bases; junction bases not matched to a gene: 13. The CDR3 sequence is CASTRPGQGMIGELFF. CDR3 nucleotides: TGTGCCAGCACCAGACCGGGACAGGGTATGATCGGGGAGCTGTTTTTT.

The sample holds a few counts of this clonotype. This chain uses TRBV20-1 with TRBJ2-5; possible D gene TRBD1, 6 bases. The CDR3 sequence is 15 residues long. Germline CDR1 DFQATT, CDR2 SNEGSKA (reference sequence). V lost 3 bases and J lost 1, with 15 bases in between. The CDR3 DNA is TGCAGTGCTAGCGGCCTTGCGGACAGCCAAGAGACCCAGTACTTC. Its protein is CSASGLADSQETQYF.

This clonotype was counted many times. This sequence joins TRBV6-2 or TRBV6-3 and TRBJ1-2, with D possibly TRBD1 on 5 matching bases. The ends were cut back, 2 bases at V and 3 bases at J, with 10 bases in the middle. The CDR3 has 14 residues. Germline values: CDR1 MNHEY, CDR2 SVGEGT. The chain's CDR3 is CASSYRQRDYGYTF. The CDR3 DNA follows: TGTGCCAGCAGTTACCGACAGCGAGACTATGGCTACACCTTC.

The rearrangement joins TRBV11-2 to TRBJ2-2, with TRBD2 matching 9 bases. Germline CDR1 is SGHAT and CDR2 is FQNNGV. V was clipped by 5 bases and J by 0 bases; unmatched bases: 7. The CDR3 has 17 amino acids. The CDR3 DNA reads as TGTGCCAGCAGCCCACATAGCGGGGGAGCGAACACCGGGGAGCTGTTTTTT. This gives the protein CASSPHSGGANTGELFF.

This clonotype was seen many times. The gene calls are TRBV20-1 and TRBJ1-5; 8 nucleotides align to TRBD1. Germline V CDR1 and CDR2: DFQATT, SNEGSKA (reference sequence). The length of the CDR3 is 13 residues. V shed 1 base and J 7 bases; nucleotides not matched to a gene: 3. Here the CDR3 reads CSARGTGHQPQHF. As DNA, the CDR3 is TGCAGTGCTAGAGGGACAGGGCACCAGCCCCAGCATTTT.

There are many counts of this clonotype. Given a much more abundant clone one base away, this may be a read error. CDR3 protein: CTSSPNYSNQPQHF. DNA for the CDR3: TGTACCAGCAGTCCCAATTATAGCAATCAGCCCCAGCATTTT. The chain uses TRBV27 and TRBJ1-5; no clear D gene. The germline V gene has CDR1 MNHEY and CDR2 SMNVEV (reference sequence). CDR3 size: 14 residues.

The DNA for the CDR3 is TGTGCCAGCAGACCCCCGGACTATACCCACGAGCAGTACTTC. As protein: CASRPPDYTHEQYF. The chain couples TRBV7-2 to TRBJ2-7; perhaps TRBD2 as D (6 bases). CDR1 and CDR2 (germline): SGHTA, FQGNSA. The CDR3 length is 14 residues. Trimming shortened V by 6 bases and J by 5 bases, and 17 bases separated the two germline ends.

The chain links TRBV6-5 to TRBJ1-2; 10 nucleotides line up with TRBD1. CDR1 is MNHEY, CDR2 SVGAGI, per germline. The CDR3 runs to 16 residues. J lost 4 bases, V lost 2 bases, and 7 bases had no gene match. CDR3 in DNA: TGTGCCAGCAGTTACGTGAGGACAGGGGGTAGCTATGGCTACACCTTC. Protein sequence: CASSYVRTGGSYGYTF.

The table lists this clonotype with many counts. The rearrangement joins TRBV6-5 to TRBJ2-7; no reliable D call. With 7 bases removed from V and 3 bases from J, the gap between germline ends came to 16 bases. This CDR3 comprises 14 residues. Germline V lookup: CDR1 MNHEY, CDR2 SVGAGI. The DNA for the CDR3 is TGTGCCAGCACCGCCGAAAACGGGTTCTACGAGCAGTACTTC. Translation gives CASTAENGFYEQYF.

This clonotype has at least ten counts. This rearrangement joins TRBV6-5 to TRBJ2-5; maybe TRBD2 (5 bases). This CDR3 has 13 residues. Germline V gene data show CDR1 as MNHEY and CDR2 as SVGAGI. Trimming removed 6 bases from V and 1 base from J, with 9 bases in between. The CDR3 is CASRLAFQETQYF. CDR3 coding DNA: TGTGCCAGCAGGCTAGCATTCCAAGAGACCCAGTACTTC.

The genes are TRBV24-1 and TRBJ2-3; 8 nucleotides match TRBD2. Germline V gives CDR1 KGHDR, CDR2 SFDVKD. V was clipped by 6 bases and J by 4 bases; unmatched bases: 5. The CDR3 runs to 14 residues. CDR3 bases: TGTGCCACCAGTTTCGGGGGGGCCGCAGATACGCAGTATTTT. It encodes CATSFGGAADTQYF.

The chain is built from TRBV6-2 or TRBV6-3 and TRBJ2-3; possible D gene TRBD2, 5 bases. The CDR3 loop spans 14 amino acids. CDR1 MNHEY and CDR2 SVGEGT come from the germline V gene. Trimming took 7 bases from V and 2 from J, leaving 13 bases between them. For the CDR3, the DNA is TGTGCCAGCACCCGAAGCGGAGACACAGATACGCAGTATTTT. It translates to CASTRSGDTDTQYF.

This clonotype came up many times. The V call is TRBV7-2, the J call TRBJ1-5, with D unclear. Germline V gene sequence: CDR1 SGHTA, CDR2 FQGNSA. V was shortened by 2 bases and J by 6 bases, with 14 bases between the two germline ends. The CDR3 runs 15 residues. The CDR3 region is CASSLRRALGQPQHF. The CDR3 nucleotides are TGTGCCAGCAGCTTACGACGGGCATTGGGTCAGCCCCAGCATTTT.

This clonotype was counted ten times or more. The chain uses TRBV20-1 and TRBJ1-2; TRBD1 agrees at 7 bases. This CDR3 spans 15 amino acids. Germline loops: CDR1 DFQATT, CDR2 SNEGSKA (reference sequence). V trimming: 3 bases; J trimming: 6 bases; junction bases outside the gene matches: 13. The CDR3 sequence is CSASRPTGRRDGYTF. The CDR3 DNA follows: TGCAGTGCTAGTCGACCGACAGGGAGGAGGGATGGCTACACCTTC.

This clonotype was found many times. The rearrangement joins TRBV6-2 or TRBV6-3 to TRBJ1-2, with TRBD1 as a possible D gene (6 bases). The CDR3 loop spans 16 amino acids. CDR1 and CDR2 from the germline V gene are MNHEY and SVGEGT. Trimming left V 2 bases short and J 0 bases short, with 13 bases between. The DNA of the CDR3 is TGTGCCAGCAGTTACGCCGGGACATTAGCTAACTATGGCTACACCTTC. Translation gives CASSYAGTLANYGYTF.

The table lists this clonotype with many counts. The chain employs TRBV7-8 and TRBJ1-6; D call uncertain. Germline CDR1 is SGHVS and CDR2 is FQNEAQ. V lost 1 base and J 10 bases, leaving 14 bases between the germline ends. The CDR3 is made up of 15 amino acids. Written as DNA, the CDR3 is TGTGCCAGCAGCTTAGTGGCAGAGAGAACATCACCCCTCCACTTT. Its protein product is CASSLVAERTSPLHF.

This clonotype was counted between two and nine times. The genes are TRBV28 and TRBJ1-3, with TRBD1 matching 9 bases. V was clipped by 6 bases and J by 4 bases; unmatched bases: 10. The length of the CDR3 is 16 residues. Germline loops: CDR1 MDHEN, CDR2 SYDVKM. In nucleotides, the CDR3 is TGTGCCAGCAGGCCTCCCCCCGGGACAGGGGGAAACACCATATATTTT. This translates into CASRPPPGTGGNTIYF.

V and J are TRBV15 and TRBJ2-2; D remains ambiguous. The length of the CDR3 is 14 residues. CDR1 and CDR2 (germline): LNHNV, YYDKDF (reference sequence). Trimming shortened V by 0 bases and J by 4 bases, and 6 bases separated the two germline ends. The DNA for the CDR3 is TGTGCCACCAGCAGAGAGGGTTTCACCGGGGAGCTGTTTTTT. Translated, it gives CATSREGFTGELFF.

This chain joins TRBV27 and TRBJ1-1; possibly TRBD1 for D (6 bases). V lost 1 base to trimming and J lost 0 bases, with 9 bases between them. Germline CDR1 reads MNHEY; CDR2 reads SMNVEV (reference sequence). The CDR3 totals 15 residues. The DNA for the CDR3 is TGTGCCAGCAGTTTATGGGGGGCCGTGAACACTGAAGCTTTCTTT. This codes for CASSLWGAVNTEAFF.

This clonotype was detected only a few times. The rearrangement uses TRBV6-1 and TRBJ1-1, with a possible D match to TRBD1 (5 bases). The CDR3 consists of 12 residues. Germline V gene lookup returns CDR1 MNHNS and CDR2 SASEGT. Deletions cut 8 bases from V and 3 bases from J, with 10 bases between. For the CDR3, the DNA is TGTGCCAGCCGGTCGACAGACACTGAAGCTTTCTTT. As protein: CASRSTDTEAFF.

This clonotype was detected ten times or more. This chain connects TRBV29-1 to TRBJ2-4; 8 bases agree with TRBD1. The V gene end was trimmed by 7 bases and the J gene end by 7 bases; junction bases not matched to a gene: 9. The germline CDR1 and CDR2 sequences are SQVTM and ANQGSEA. The CDR3 length is 13 residues. For the CDR3, the DNA is TGCAGCGGCCTACAGGGGGGAAATAACATTCAGTACTTC. Protein sequence: CSGLQGGNNIQYF. Based on the CDR3 plus reference TRBV29-1 and TRBJ2-4, the full variable domain is SAVISQKPSRDICQRGTSLTIQCQVDSQVTMMFWYRQQPGQSLTLIATANQGSEATYESGFVIDKFPISRPNLTFSTLTVSNMSPEDSSIYLCSGLQGGNNIQYFGAGTRLSVL.

Regarding this clonotype: This is likely a read error, given that the CDR3 carries no conserved phenylalanine or tryptophan at its end. The rearrangement links TRBV2 to TRBJ1-2, with a possible D match to TRBD1 (6 bases). Germline lookup yields CDR1 SNHLY and CDR2 FYNNEI. The germline V and J ends were trimmed by 0 bases and 4 bases, with 18 bases remaining between them. The CDR3 is 17 residues long. The CDR3 coding sequence is TGTGCCAGCAGTGAAGCGGGGCACGCGGACAGAGTCTATGGCTACACCGTC. This encodes CASSEAGHADRVYGYTV.